These 27 T cell receptor beta chains came from one sample sequenced in a study of T cell responses to AZD1222 COVID-19 vaccine. The method was immunoSEQ multiplex PCR; TCRdb's version includes in-frame clones alone and lacks a portion of them. Among some 150,000 clones listed, 80% to 95% were seen once. The sequenced sample was peripheral blood, obtained on day 0 of MenACWY control vaccination. Receptors were obtained from an adult in good health.

This chain joins TRBV19 and TRBJ1-2, with a tentative D call TRBD1 (5 bases). The CDR3 length is 16 residues. Germline CDR1 reads LNHDA; CDR2 reads SQIVND (reference sequence). The ends were cut back, 1 base at V and 1 base at J, with 13 bases in the middle. Here the CDR3 reads CASSIVPGPSNYGYTF. The CDR3 DNA reads as TGTGCCAGTAGTATAGTACCAGGGCCGAGTAACTATGGCTACACCTTC.

The V call is TRBV7-9, the J call TRBJ1-2; D not certain. V was clipped by 10 bases and J by 5 bases, with 8 bases between them. Germline values: CDR1 SEHNR, CDR2 FQNEAQ (reference sequence). The CDR3 spans 10 residues. Written as DNA, the CDR3 is TGTGCCACGACGCAGTATGGCTACACCTTC. It translates to CATTQYGYTF.

V and J are TRBV12-3 or TRBV12-4 and TRBJ1-1; D gene uncertain. V lost 8 bases to trimming and J lost 1 base, with 8 bases between them. The CDR3 is made up of 12 amino acids. The CDR3 nucleotides read TGTGCCAGCGGATCGGAGAACACTGAAGCTTTCTTT. As protein: CASGSENTEAFF.

The chain joins TRBV28 to TRBJ1-5, with no clear D. The germline gives CDR1 MDHEN, CDR2 SYDVKM. This CDR3 has 12 amino acids. V lost 5 bases to trimming and J lost 2 bases, with 4 bases between them. The CDR3, as DNA: TGTGCCAGCAGTGCAGGCAATCAGCCCCAGCATTTT. Encoded protein: CASSAGNQPQHF.

A single count supports this clone. The chain couples TRBV10-2 to TRBJ2-5, with D perhaps TRBD1 (5 bases). CDR1 and CDR2 (germline): WSHSY, SAAADI. This CDR3 has 14 amino acids. The V end lost 7 bases, the J end lost 4 bases, and 16 bases lay between the germline ends. The CDR3 DNA follows: TGCGCCAGCAAGCAGGGCTTTTCGAGAGAGACCCAGTACTTC. Amino acid sequence: CASKQGFSRETQYF.

This CDR3 reads CASSQVARDSYGYTF. CDR3 DNA sequence: TGTGCCAGCAGCCAAGTTGCGAGGGACTCCTATGGCTACACCTTC. This chain uses TRBV3-1 (or the pseudogene TRBV3-2) with TRBJ1-2; the D gene is possibly TRBD1 (5 bases). Germline CDR1 is LGHDT and CDR2 is YNNKEL (reference sequence). V was trimmed by 1 base and J by 4 bases, leaving 13 bases between them. The CDR3 has 15 amino acids.

The CDR3 spells CASQRRAGGETQYF. In nucleotides, the CDR3 is TGTGCCAGCCAGAGGAGGGCCGGGGGGGAGACCCAGTACTTC. The chain couples TRBV2 to TRBJ2-5; 7 nucleotides agree with TRBD2. V trimming: 8 bases; J trimming: 5 bases; junction bases outside the gene matches: 11. This CDR3 has 14 residues. The germline V gene encodes CDR1 SNHLY and CDR2 FYNNEI.

The gene calls are TRBV5-1 and TRBJ1-1; weak D call: TRBD1 (5 bases). This CDR3 region has 14 residues. V was cut by 0 bases and J by 5 bases, with 11 bases left in between. Germline CDR1 is SGHRS and CDR2 is YFSETQ. The CDR3 region has the DNA TGCGCCAGCAGCTTGGCCGGAGAGGGGACTGAAGCTTTCTTT. It encodes CASSLAGEGTEAFF.

J is TRBJ2-1 and V is TRBV4-1, with a tentative D call TRBD2 (7 bases). The CDR3 contains 17 residues. Deletions cut 1 base from V and 1 base from J, with 14 bases between. CDR1 MGHRA and CDR2 YSYEKL come from the germline V gene. The CDR3 region is CASSQGMRGPSYNEQFF. In DNA, the CDR3 is TGCGCCAGCAGCCAAGGGATGCGGGGGCCATCCTACAATGAGCAGTTCTTC.

This chain joins TRBV9 and TRBJ1-2; 7 nucleotides match TRBD1. In germline, CDR1 is SGDLS, CDR2 YYNGEE. The CDR3 runs 16 residues. V gave up 0 bases and J gave up 6 bases; unmatched junction bases: 11. The CDR3: CASSVVPRDRDNGYTF. DNA for the CDR3: TGTGCCAGCAGCGTAGTCCCTAGAGACAGGGATAATGGCTACACCTTC.

V gene TRBV19 combines with J gene TRBJ2-1, with TRBD1 identical over 8 bases. The CDR3 runs 13 residues. Germline lookup yields CDR1 LNHDA and CDR2 SQIVND (reference sequence). V was clipped by 7 bases and J by 4 bases; unmatched bases: 3. CDR3 protein: CASNDRGYNEQFF. CDR3 coding DNA: TGTGCCAGTAACGACAGGGGATACAATGAGCAGTTCTTC.

The gene calls are TRBV11-2 and TRBJ2-4; D is undetermined. Trimming took 4 bases from V and 13 from J, leaving 14 bases between them. Germline V gene lookup returns CDR1 SGHAT and CDR2 FQNNGV. There are 12 residues in the CDR3. CDR3 loop: CASSSLTVQQYF. In DNA form, the CDR3 reads TGTGCCAGCAGCTCCCTAACAGTGCAACAGTACTTC.

The J gene is TRBJ1-5, the V gene TRBV3-1 (or the pseudogene TRBV3-2); D uncertain. The CDR3 has 12 amino acids. Germline V gives CDR1 LGHDT, CDR2 YNNKEL (reference sequence). Trimming left V 1 base short and J 6 bases short, with 4 bases between. CDR3 in amino acids: CASSQGFQPQHF. CDR3 in DNA: TGTGCCAGCAGCCAAGGATTTCAGCCCCAGCATTTT.

The DNA of the CDR3 is TGTGCTAGTGGTTTGTCTTCCTCCTACGAGCAGTACTTC. Residues: CASGLSSSYEQYF. The chain joins TRBV12-5 to TRBJ2-7; D gene uncertain. Trimming shortened V by 2 bases and J by 0 bases, and 5 bases separated the two germline ends. Per the germline V gene, CDR1 is LGHNT and CDR2 is FRNRAP. The CDR3 covers 13 residues.

This rearrangement joins TRBV6-4 to TRBJ2-1; D perhaps matches TRBD2 (5 bases). Germline V gene lookup returns CDR1 MRHNA and CDR2 SNTAGT. The ends were cut back, 1 base at V and 9 bases at J, with 10 bases in the middle. The CDR3 totals 13 residues. For the CDR3, the DNA is TGTGCCAGCAGTGACTATCCGGGGATTGAGCAGTTCTTC. Translating it yields CASSDYPGIEQFF.

The chain combines TRBV18 with TRBJ1-6, with a weak D call TRBD1 (6 bases). Germline V gives CDR1 KGHSH, CDR2 LQKENI. The CDR3 is 15 residues long. V was cut by 3 bases and J by 7 bases, with 13 bases left in between. CDR3 sequence reads: CASSPQQGYNSPLHF. The CDR3 nucleotides are TGTGCCAGCTCACCGCAACAGGGATACAATTCACCCCTCCACTTT.

This rearrangement joins TRBV3-1 (or the pseudogene TRBV3-2) to TRBJ2-7; 13 bases agree with TRBD2. This CDR3 spans 15 amino acids. Germline V CDR1 and CDR2: LGHDT, YNNKEL (reference sequence). J was trimmed by 7 bases and V by 1 base; bases with no gene match: 4. This CDR3 reads CASSQVPGLAGEQYF. The CDR3 nucleotides are TGTGCCAGCAGCCAAGTCCCGGGACTAGCGGGGGAGCAGTACTTC.

The DNA of the CDR3 is TGTGCCAGCAGTTACTCGGGAGGGGTAGATCAGCCCCAGCATTTT. Translation: CASSYSGGVDQPQHF. This chain uses TRBV6-6 with TRBJ1-5; D is possibly TRBD1 (5 bases). Germline V gene data show CDR1 as MNHNY and CDR2 as SVGAGI (reference sequence). This CDR3 contains 15 residues. The V and J ends lost 0 bases and 5 bases respectively, with 11 bases between them.

V is TRBV2 and J is TRBJ1-2; D gene ambiguous. The germline V gene encodes CDR1 SNHLY and CDR2 FYNNEI. The CDR3 contains 12 residues. Trimming removed 3 bases at V and 3 bases at J, with 5 bases between. CDR3: CASSDTDYGYTF. The CDR3 DNA sequence: TGTGCCAGCAGTGATACAGACTATGGCTACACCTTC. The full variable domain, its missing parts supplied by reference TRBV2 and TRBJ1-2, is EPEVTQTPSHQVTQMGQEVILRCVPISNHLYFYWYRQILGQKVEFLVSFYNNEISEKSEIFDDQFSVERPDGSNFTLKIRSTKLEDSAMYFCASSDTDYGYTFGSGTRLTVV.

The chain couples TRBV19 to TRBJ2-3; 11 bases agree with TRBD2. CDR1 and CDR2 from the germline V gene are LNHDA and SQIVND (reference sequence). The junction had 12 bases not matched to a gene; V was cut back by 5 bases and J by 2 bases. The CDR3 spans 18 residues. CDR3 in DNA: TGTGCCAGTAGTTCTCCGGGACTAGCGGACGGCGACACAGATACGCAGTATTTT. It is translated as CASSSPGLADGDTDTQYF.

The rearrangement joins TRBV5-4 to TRBJ2-2, with 10 nucleotides matching TRBD2. The V gene's germline CDR1 is SGHNT and CDR2 YYREEE (reference sequence). With V trimmed by 5 bases and J by 1 base, 8 bases remained unmatched. This CDR3 is 17 amino acids long. As DNA, the CDR3 is TGTGCCAGCAGACGGACTAGCGGAAACTTGAACACCGGGGAGCTGTTTTTT. This encodes CASRRTSGNLNTGELFF.

This clone is deemed medium-sized. DNA of the CDR3: TGTGCCAGGAAAGACCCGGGCCTCTATGGCTACACCTTC. As protein: CARKDPGLYGYTF. This chain joins TRBV2 and TRBJ1-2; no clear D. CDR3 length equals 13 residues. Looked up from germline, CDR1 is SNHLY and CDR2 is FYNNEI. V shed 9 bases and J shed 4 bases, with 15 bases lying between them.

CDR3 region: CATSRADRGGYTF. CDR3 DNA: TGTGCCACCAGCAGAGCGGACAGGGGCGGCTACACCTTC. The V call is TRBV15, the J call TRBJ1-2; 9 bases agree with TRBD1. The CDR3 consists of 13 residues. CDR1 and CDR2 (germline): LNHNV, YYDKDF (reference sequence). V trimming: 1 base; J trimming: 8 bases; junction bases outside the gene matches: 2.

The genes are TRBV5-1 and TRBJ2-7; possible D gene TRBD1, 6 bases. The CDR3 loop spans 12 amino acids. Trimming removed 4 bases from V and 6 bases from J, with 11 bases in between. Germline V CDR1 and CDR2: SGHRS, YFSETQ. DNA for the CDR3: TGCGCCAGCAGCGTCTCAGGGGCCGAGCAGTACTTC. Translated: CASSVSGAEQYF.

The chain employs TRBV19 and TRBJ2-2, with D unclear. The CDR3 runs 12 residues. The germline V gene encodes CDR1 LNHDA and CDR2 SQIVND (reference sequence). Trimming shortened V by 2 bases and J by 9 bases, and 7 bases separated the two germline ends. CDR3 protein: CASSIRPRELFF. The DNA for the CDR3 is TGTGCCAGTAGTATAAGGCCCCGGGAGCTGTTTTTT.

The DNA of the CDR3 is TGTGCCAGTAGTATAGGTGCGGGTGCTCCTGAAGCTTTCTTT. This gives the protein CASSIGAGAPEAFF. The rearrangement joins TRBV19 to TRBJ1-1; D is unclear. V gave up 1 base and J gave up 6 bases, with 12 bases separating them. CDR1 LNHDA and CDR2 SQIVND come from the germline V gene (reference sequence). The CDR3 length is 14 residues. The variable domain in full, with the rest retrieved from reference TRBV19 and TRBJ1-1, is DGGITQSPKYLFRKEGQNVTLSCEQNLNHDAMYWYRQDPGQGLRLIYYSQIVNDFQKGDIAEGYSVSREKKESFPLTVTSAQKNPTAFYLCASSIGAGAPEAFFGQGTRLTVV.

V and J are TRBV19 and TRBJ1-6; 7 nucleotides align to TRBD1. Losses at the gene ends were 5 bases for V and 5 bases for J; bases not matched to a gene: 9. The length of the CDR3 is 16 residues. Per the germline V gene, CDR1 is LNHDA and CDR2 is SQIVND (reference sequence). The CDR3 region has the DNA TGTGCCAGTAGTTCGCTACGACAGGGAGATAATTCACCCCTCCACTTT. Translated: CASSSLRQGDNSPLHF.